The T cell receptor (beta chain) described here comes from a study of regulatory T cells in long-lasting Graves disease. Germline values: CDR1 SGHDT, CDR2 YYEEEE. The CDR3 runs to 18 residues. Trimming took off 4 bases at V and 4 bases at J, with 27 bases between the two ends. Researchers made TCR beta libraries by using iRepertoire HTBI primers and running Arm-PCR on CDR3 regions. TCRdb re-analysed the multiplex PCR reads in MiXCR, keeping a single row per CDR3 protein. Of roughly 350,000 distinct CDR3 sequences in the sample, 16% were seen once. This clonotype has just a few counts. Its antigen is currently unknown. Time point described: newly diagnosed GD, antithyroid drugs for less than 3 months. PBMC RNA served as the TCR library source. Study results and caveats: Only peripheral blood was studied, not thyroid tissue. Less diverse TCR repertoires were seen in persistent Graves' patients than in newly diagnosed ones.

The data were also submitted as part of a second study, on T cells in Graves' hyperthyroidism and ophthalmopathy.

The source is a man between 40 and 49 years old with Graves disease. The sample here was peripheral blood mononuclear cells (PBMCs), taken at new diagnosis, from a patient treated with antithyroid drugs. V usage is TRBV5-6 and J usage is TRBJ2-7; D possibly corresponds to TRBD1 (6 bases). DNA for the CDR3: TGTGCCAGCAGCCCCCTGACAGGTCCAAACGCCGTCGGTTACGAGCAGTACTTC. Amino acids: CASSPLTGPNAVGYEQYF.